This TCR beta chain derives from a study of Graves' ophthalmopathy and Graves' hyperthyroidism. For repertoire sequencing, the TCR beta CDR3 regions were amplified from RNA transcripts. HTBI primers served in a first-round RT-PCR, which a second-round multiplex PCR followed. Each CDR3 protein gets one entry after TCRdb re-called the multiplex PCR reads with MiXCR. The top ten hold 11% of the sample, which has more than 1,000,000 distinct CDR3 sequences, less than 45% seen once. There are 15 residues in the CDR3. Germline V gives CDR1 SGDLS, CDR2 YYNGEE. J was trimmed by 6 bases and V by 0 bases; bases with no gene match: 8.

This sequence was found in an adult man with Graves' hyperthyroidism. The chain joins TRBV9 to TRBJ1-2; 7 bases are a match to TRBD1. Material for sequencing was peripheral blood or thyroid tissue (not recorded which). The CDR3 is CASSVGAGGMDGYTF. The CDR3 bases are TGTGCCAGCAGCGTAGGGGCAGGGGGTATGGATGGCTACACCTTC.